These T cell receptor beta chains were read from a single sample in a study of T-cell memory formation after mild COVID-19. MiXCR, applied by TCRdb to the 5' RACE reads, yields one record per CDR3 protein. The sample yields about 440,000 distinct CDR3 sequences, 20% seen once. Sequencing was performed on PBMCs or a T cell subset sorted from them (not recorded which). The receptors originated from an adult woman who had mild COVID-19 (a few samples of this study predate the infection). Cell type and time point are not known. CDR3s include the opening cysteine and the closing phenylalanine or tryptophan. A D gene is named only where the DNA matches it firmly. Only some rows state a clone size, as once, few, many or a class for expanded clones.

>NA|TRBV25-1|TRBJ2-5|NA
CASSRAEYQETQYF
TGTGCCAGCAGTCGGGCAGAATACCAAGAGACCCAGTACTTC
>once|TRBV29-1|TRBJ1-2|NA
CSVEYQGYGYTF
TGCAGCGTTGAATATCAGGGTTATGGCTACACCTTC
>few|TRBV5-5|TRBJ2-3|NA
CASSLALTGSDTQYF
TGTGCCAGCAGCTTGGCCCTGACGGGATCAGATACGCAGTATTTT
>many|TRBV7-2|TRBJ2-5|TRBD2
CASSFGTSRGETQYF
TGTGCCAGCAGCTTCGGGACTAGCAGAGGAGAGACCCAGTACTTC
>few|TRBV5-1|TRBJ1-5|NA
CARGGNSNQPQHF
TGCGCCCGGGGGGGTAATAGCAATCAGCCCCAGCATTTT
>few|TRBV11-2|TRBJ2-5|TRBD1
CASSHGQGLGETQYF
TGTGCCAGCAGCCATGGACAGGGTTTAGGGGAGACCCAGTACTTC
>NA|TRBV5-5|TRBJ2-5|NA
CASSFLVETQYF
TGTGCCAGCAGCTTTCTAGTAGAGACCCAGTACTTC
>few|TRBV7-9|TRBJ2-6|TRBD1
CASSSGPVKQGAKGANVLTF
TGTGCCAGCAGCTCCGGACCCGTGAAACAGGGGGCTAAGGGGGCCAACGTCCTGACTTTC
>few|TRBV2|TRBJ1-5|NA
CASSAAGRPQHF
TGTGCCAGCAGCGCGGCCGGGCGGCCCCAGCATTTT
>NA|TRBV6-5|TRBJ2-2|NA
CASSYSPPPNTGELFF
TGTGCCAGCAGTTACTCCCCTCCTCCGAACACCGGGGAGCTGTTTTTT
>NA|TRBV30|TRBJ2-2|NA
CAWLEPFLRPKKNTGELFF
TGTGCCTGGCTGGAACCGTTTCTTCGACCGAAGAAGAACACCGGGGAGCTGTTTTTT
>many|TRBV5-5|TRBJ1-2|TRBD1
CASSLARGLDGYTF
TGTGCCAGCAGCTTGGCCAGGGGGCTGGATGGCTACACCTTC
>NA|TRBV5-5|TRBJ2-5|NA
CASSSAGQTQETQYF
TGTGCCAGCAGCTCCGCGGGACAGACGCAAGAGACCCAGTACTTC
>NA|TRBV11-3|TRBJ2-1|TRBD1
CASSLGRTGGSYNEQFF
TGTGCCAGCAGCTTAGGTCGGACAGGGGGTTCCTACAATGAGCAGTTCTTC
>NA|TRBV3-2|TRBJ2-7|NA
CASSPAPSSAFYEQYF
TGTGCCAGCAGCCCCGCCCCTTCTAGCGCCTTCTACGAGCAGTACTTC
>many|TRBV7-6|TRBJ2-1|TRBD1
CASSSIQGANEQFF
TGTGCCAGCAGCTCTATACAGGGGGCGAATGAGCAGTTCTTC
>few|TRBV7-2|TRBJ2-4|TRBD2
CASSSSGGGSLNIQYF
TGTGCCAGCAGCTCTAGCGGGGGGGGTTCGCTCAACATTCAGTACTTC
>NA|TRBV4-1|TRBJ1-2|NA
CASSQVPAGSDYGYTF
TGCGCCAGCAGCCAAGTACCCGCAGGGTCGGACTATGGCTACACCTTC
>NA|TRBV6-5|TRBJ2-3|NA
CASSYSRADTQYF
TGTGCCAGCAGTTACTCACGGGCAGATACGCAGTATTTT
>NA|TRBV27|TRBJ2-7|NA
CASSLGAGPGVTYEQYF
TGTGCCAGCAGTTTGGGTGCAGGCCCGGGGGTGACCTACGAGCAGTACTTC
>NA|TRBV5-6|TRBJ1-1|NA
CASSLDPRAGEAFF
TGTGCCAGCAGCTTGGATCCCAGGGCGGGTGAAGCTTTCTTT
>few|TRBV5-1|TRBJ2-1|TRBD1
CASSSTGGFYNEQFF
TGCGCCAGCAGCTCTACAGGGGGCTTCTACAATGAGCAGTTCTTC
>NA|TRBV6-2/TRBV6-3|TRBJ1-3|NA
CASRPPWETTGNTIYF
TGTGCCAGCAGACCCCCATGGGAGACCACTGGAAACACCATATATTTT
>few|TRBV12-3/TRBV12-4|TRBJ1-1|NA
CASSQTSMNTEAFF
TGTGCCAGCAGTCAGACAAGCATGAACACTGAAGCTTTCTTT
>few|TRBV29-1|TRBJ2-1|TRBD2
CSVEVLAGGLSSYNEQFF
TGCAGCGTTGAAGTACTAGCGGGGGGACTAAGCTCCTACAATGAGCAGTTCTTC
>NA|TRBV3-1|TRBJ2-3|TRBD2
CASRSGLAVSTSTDTQYF
TGTGCCAGCAGATCCGGACTAGCGGTTTCGACTAGCACAGATACGCAGTATTTT
>few|TRBV25-1|TRBJ1-2|NA
CASSEYHGYTF
TGTGCCAGCAGTGAATATCACGGCTACACCTTC
>NA|TRBV2|TRBJ1-2|NA
CANMRGMGYGYTF
TGTGCCAACATGAGGGGTATGGGCTATGGCTACACCTTC
>NA|TRBV20-1|TRBJ2-7|NA
CSARGADSYEQYF
TGCAGTGCCAGGGGAGCCGACAGCTACGAGCAGTACTTC
>NA|TRBV5-1|TRBJ2-1|TRBD2
CASSLFAGLVVGNEQFF
TGCGCCAGCAGCTTGTTTGCCGGACTAGTTGTCGGAAATGAGCAGTTCTTC
>few|TRBV5-1|TRBJ1-2|NA
CASSSIYNYGYTF
TGCGCCAGCAGCTCCATCTATAACTATGGCTACACCTTC
>few|TRBV11-3|TRBJ2-2|NA
CASSLARGSGELFF
TGTGCCAGCAGCTTAGCCCGAGGAAGCGGGGAGCTGTTTTTT
>NA|TRBV12-3/TRBV12-4|TRBJ2-3|TRBD2
CASSRQIFGGIAGKDTQYF
TGTGCCAGCAGCCGCCAGATTTTCGGCGGAATAGCGGGGAAAGATACGCAGTATTTT
>few|TRBV30|TRBJ2-7|TRBD1
CAWETGRGNLYEQYF
TGTGCCTGGGAGACCGGCAGGGGGAATCTTTACGAGCAGTACTTC
>few|TRBV12-3/TRBV12-4|TRBJ1-5|TRBD1
CASSLITGVQPQHF
TGTGCCAGCAGTTTAATCACAGGGGTTCAGCCCCAGCATTTT
>few|TRBV7-9|TRBJ2-5|TRBD2
CASTGGGQETQYF
TGTGCCAGCACCGGCGGGGGCCAAGAGACCCAGTACTTC
>NA|TRBV6-2/TRBV6-3|TRBJ2-7|TRBD1
CASRQTGSSYEQYF
TGTGCCAGCAGGCAGACAGGGAGCTCCTACGAGCAGTACTTC
>NA|TRBV12-3/TRBV12-4|TRBJ1-1|TRBD1
CASRRTGSAFGAFF
TGTGCCAGCAGGAGGACAGGGTCGGCGTTTGGAGCTTTCTTT
>NA|TRBV7-6|TRBJ2-3|TRBD1
CASSLPTGATDTQYF
TGTGCCAGCAGCTTGCCGACAGGGGCCACAGATACGCAGTATTTT
>few|TRBV11-2|TRBJ2-5|NA
CASSLRRKKEETQYF
TGTGCCAGCAGCTTAAGGCGTAAGAAGGAGGAGACCCAGTACTTC
>NA|TRBV12-3/TRBV12-4|TRBJ1-2|TRBD1
CASSRTGESYGYTF
TGTGCCAGCAGTAGGACAGGGGAATCCTATGGCTACACCTTC
>many|TRBV7-8|TRBJ2-3|TRBD2
CASSPLLAAGLTDTQYF
TGTGCCAGCAGCCCCCTACTAGCGGCTGGACTCACAGATACGCAGTATTTT
>few|TRBV29-1|TRBJ2-3|NA
CSVEEGRGSTDTQYF
TGCAGCGTTGAAGAAGGGAGAGGAAGCACAGATACGCAGTATTTT
>few|TRBV6-1|TRBJ1-2|NA
CASSEAEITSTF
TGTGCCAGCAGTGAAGCGGAGATTACGAGCACCTTC
>few|TRBV4-3|TRBJ1-2|NA
CASSPETRQGGGYTF
TGCGCCAGCAGCCCCGAGACTCGCCAGGGTGGTGGCTACACCTTC
>NA|TRBV4-1|TRBJ1-1|NA
CASSQEGARAEAFF
TGCGCCAGCAGCCAAGAAGGCGCCAGGGCAGAAGCTTTCTTT
>NA|TRBV2|TRBJ1-2|NA
CASSVGNYGYTF
TGTGCCAGCAGTGTCGGAAACTATGGCTACACCTTC
>NA|TRBV7-9|TRBJ1-6|NA
CASSLASQGTPLHF
TGTGCCAGCAGCTTAGCCTCTCAGGGGACACCCCTCCACTTT
>NA|TRBV6-5|TRBJ1-2|NA
CASRSQSPVPGSPNYGYTF
TGTGCCAGCAGATCTCAGTCCCCGGTTCCAGGGAGTCCTAACTATGGCTACACCTTC
>few|TRBV3-1|TRBJ2-7|TRBD1
CASSQLGQGYEQYF
TGTGCCAGCAGCCAACTCGGACAGGGCTACGAGCAGTACTTC
>many|TRBV7-2|TRBJ2-5|TRBD2
CASSLAAGEATSQYF
TGTGCCAGCAGCTTAGCGGCGGGGGAGGCGACCTCCCAGTACTTC
>NA|TRBV12-3/TRBV12-4|TRBJ2-3|TRBD1
CASSPPGTGKSGTQYF
TGTGCCAGCAGTCCACCCGGGACAGGGAAGTCCGGTACGCAGTATTTT
>few|TRBV7-2|TRBJ2-2|TRBD2
CASKLAGGQELFF
TGTGCCAGCAAACTAGCGGGGGGGCAGGAGCTGTTTTTT
>NA|TRBV12-3/TRBV12-4|TRBJ1-4|NA
CASSRDSGEKLFF
TGTGCCAGCAGCCGTGACTCGGGTGAAAAACTGTTTTTT